Following are 18 T cell receptor beta chains from one sample sequenced in a study of Graves' ophthalmopathy and Graves' hyperthyroidism. TCR beta CDR3 regions were amplified from RNA transcripts. An opening RT-PCR round employed HTBI primers and preceded a second-round multiplex PCR. TCRdb recomputed calls from the multiplex PCR reads with MiXCR, one row per CDR3 protein. The sample includes about 390,000 distinct CDR3 sequences, about a sixth of them seen just once. Sequencing was carried out using peripheral blood. The receptors were gathered from an adult woman with stable Graves' hyperthyroidism.

This clonotype was seen a few times. J is TRBJ1-2 and V is TRBV6-1; D is possibly TRBD1 (5 bases). Trimming left V 8 bases short and J 4 bases short, with 14 bases between. Germline lookup yields CDR1 MNHNS and CDR2 SASEGT. The CDR3 is made up of 13 amino acids. The CDR3 DNA reads TGTGCCAGCGGGGGTACACCGTTCTATGGCTACACCTTC. It translates to CASGGTPFYGYTF.

This clonotype was counted many times. This chain links TRBV12-3 or TRBV12-4 with TRBJ2-5; no reliable D call. The length of the CDR3 is 12 residues. V lost 6 bases and J 0 bases, leaving 5 bases between the germline ends. The CDR3, as DNA: TGTGCCAGCAGCCAGTACCAAGAGACCCAGTACTTC. Translation gives CASSQYQETQYF.

This clonotype was seen ten or more times. V usage is TRBV7-2 and J usage is TRBJ2-6, with 9 bases aligning to TRBD1. This CDR3 has 17 residues. V shed 8 bases, J shed 1 base, and the junction held 9 bases outside the gene matches. Per germline, CDR1 SGHTA and CDR2 FQGNSA. The CDR3 nucleotides read TGTGCCAGCCTACGGGACAGGGCTCGTTCTGGGGCCAACGTCCTGACTTTC. Residues: CASLRDRARSGANVLTF. The full variable domain, with the rest looked up from reference TRBV7-2 and TRBJ2-6, is GAGVSQSPSNKVTEKGKDVELRCDPISGHTALYWYRQSLGQGLEFLIYFQGNSAPDKSGLPSDRFSAERTGGSVSTLTIQRTQQEDSAVYLCASLRDRARSGANVLTFGAGSRLTVL.

At least ten counts were recorded for this clonotype. The genes are TRBV6-2 or TRBV6-3 and TRBJ2-7; 14 bases are a match to TRBD2. Germline CDR1 and CDR2: MNHEY and SVGEGT. Trimming cost V 2 bases and J 4 bases; bases outside gene matches: 13. The CDR3 extends over 19 amino acids. This CDR3 reads CASSYPAGTSGRQFYEQYF. CDR3 in DNA: TGTGCCAGCAGTTACCCAGCCGGGACTAGCGGGAGACAGTTTTACGAGCAGTACTTC.

This clonotype was seen at least ten times. The J gene is TRBJ2-5, the V gene TRBV5-6; 9 bases match TRBD2. The CDR3 runs to 17 residues. With 0 bases clipped from V and 2 bases from J, the junction kept 8 bases outside the gene matches. CDR1 and CDR2 (germline): SGHDT, YYEEEE. The CDR3 spells CASSLGLAEELQETQYF. The DNA of the CDR3 is TGTGCCAGCAGCTTGGGACTAGCGGAAGAGCTTCAAGAGACCCAGTACTTC.

The chain uses TRBV24-1 and TRBJ2-5; 7 bases match TRBD1. The V and J ends lost 9 bases and 5 bases, in that order; junction bases with no gene match: 8. Germline V lookup: CDR1 KGHDR, CDR2 SFDVKD. This CDR3 is built from 13 residues. The DNA for the CDR3 is TGTGCCACCCGACCGACAGGGACGGAGACCCAGTACTTC. The encoded protein is CATRPTGTETQYF.

V is TRBV12-3 or TRBV12-4 and J is TRBJ1-2, with D unresolved. The V end was cut by 8 bases, the J end by 6 bases, with 16 bases between. This CDR3 spans 13 amino acids. This CDR3 is CASGSTQRHGYTF. CDR3 in DNA: TGTGCCAGCGGATCGACCCAGAGGCATGGCTACACCTTC.

This clonotype was detected many times. The genes are TRBV4-3 and TRBJ1-1; the D is unclear. The germline V gene encodes CDR1 LGHNA and CDR2 YSLEER. The CDR3 covers 17 residues. V was pared by 7 bases and J by 1 base, with 22 bases between. In DNA, the CDR3 is TGCGCCAGCACCAGTACCCATTTAATCGGAGGGAACACTGAAGCTTTCTTT. Encoded protein: CASTSTHLIGGNTEAFF.

This clonotype was counted at least ten times. V is TRBV7-9 and J is TRBJ1-1; perhaps TRBD1 as D (5 bases). Germline V CDR1 and CDR2: SEHNR, FQNEAQ (reference sequence). V gave up 0 bases and J gave up 5 bases, with 13 bases separating them. This CDR3 contains 15 residues. The CDR3 region has the DNA TGTGCCAGCAGCTTAGCCAGGGCGGTACGGACTGAAGCTTTCTTT. It encodes CASSLARAVRTEAFF.

This clonotype came up many times. The chain links TRBV2 to TRBJ1-6; D ambiguous. This CDR3 has 13 amino acids. Between the trimmed V and J ends, which lost 3 bases and 13 bases, there was a span of 13 bases. Germline values: CDR1 SNHLY, CDR2 FYNNEI. The CDR3: CASSDGQDFPLHF. The CDR3 DNA follows: TGTGCCAGCAGTGACGGCCAGGACTTTCCCCTCCACTTT.

This chain connects TRBV6-5 to TRBJ2-7; 7 nucleotides agree with TRBD1. Germline loops: CDR1 MNHEY, CDR2 SVGAGI. This CDR3 is 14 amino acids long. V lost 2 bases, J lost 6 bases, and 7 bases stayed unmatched. CDR3 sequence reads: CASSYRGTVCEQYF. Written as DNA, the CDR3 is TGTGCCAGCAGTTACCGAGGGACAGTCTGCGAGCAGTACTTC.

The sample holds many counts of this clonotype. V and J are TRBV7-3 and TRBJ2-2; 9 nucleotides match TRBD2. Trimming removed 0 bases from V and 4 bases from J; junction bases left unmatched: 6. CDR3 length: 17 residues. Germline loops: CDR1 SGHTA, CDR2 FQGTGA. DNA for the CDR3: TGTGCCAGCAGCTTAACGGGCGGGAGGGCTTCCACCGGGGAGCTGTTTTTT. Amino acids: CASSLTGGRASTGELFF. Supplemented by reference TRBV7-3 and TRBJ2-2, the full variable domain reads GAGVSQTPSNKVTEKGKYVELRCDPISGHTALYWYRQSLGQGPEFLIYFQGTGAADDSGLPNDRFFAVRPEGSVSTLKIQRTERGDSAVYLCASSLTGGRASTGELFFGEGSRLTVL.

This clonotype was detected ten times or more. V usage is TRBV10-3 and J usage is TRBJ2-2; tentative D call: TRBD2 (5 bases). This CDR3 has 16 residues. Germline CDR1 ENHRY, CDR2 SYGVKD. The germline V and J ends were trimmed by 6 bases and 2 bases, with 16 bases remaining between them. CDR3: CAIRVPDSHNTGELFF. The CDR3 DNA reads TGTGCCATCAGGGTCCCGGACTCGCATAACACCGGGGAGCTGTTTTTT.

The chain couples TRBV7-9 to TRBJ2-7; D unresolved. With 2 bases removed from V and 6 bases from J, the gap between germline ends came to 11 bases. CDR1 and CDR2 from the germline V gene are SEHNR and FQNEAQ (reference sequence). The CDR3 covers 13 residues. CDR3 amino acids: CASSLPPEVEQYF. The CDR3 nucleotides are TGTGCCAGCAGCTTACCCCCAGAGGTCGAGCAGTACTTC.

The chain joins TRBV28 to TRBJ1-1; no definite D call. The CDR3 totals 16 residues. Germline assignment: CDR1 MDHEN and CDR2 SYDVKM. Deletions cut 1 base from V and 1 base from J, with 13 bases between. The CDR3 DNA is TGTGCCAGCAGTTTATATCTAGTGGGGAAGAACACTGAAGCTTTCTTT. Protein: CASSLYLVGKNTEAFF. Based on the CDR3 plus reference TRBV28 and TRBJ1-1, the full variable domain is DVKVTQSSRYLVKRTGEKVFLECVQDMDHENMFWYRQDPGLGLRLIYFSYDVKMKEKGDIPEGYSVSREKKERFSLILESASTNQTSMYLCASSLYLVGKNTEAFFGQGTRLTVV.

The J gene is TRBJ2-5, the V gene TRBV7-7; D is unclear. Germline V gives CDR1 SSHAT, CDR2 FNYEAQ (reference sequence). The CDR3 runs to 15 residues. Deletions cut 5 bases from V and 1 base from J, with 14 bases between. CDR3: CASSQQPRAQETQYF. CDR3 DNA: TGTGCCAGCAGCCAACAGCCTCGGGCCCAAGAGACCCAGTACTTC.

A remark on this clonotype: A much larger clone differs from this one at a single base, so this may be a read error. V is TRBV24-1 and J is TRBJ2-2; perhaps TRBD2 as D (5 bases). The CDR3 has 13 amino acids. The germline CDR1 and CDR2 sequences are KGHDR and SFDVKD. DNA for the CDR3: TGTGCCACCAGTGTTGGGGAGCCCGGGGAGCTGTGTTTT. It yields the protein CATSVGEPGELCF.

This clonotype was observed at least ten times. The chain carries TRBV28 and TRBJ1-5; D perhaps matches TRBD1 (6 bases). Trimming cost V 5 bases and J 4 bases, with 12 bases left between them. CDR3 length: 14 residues. Germline CDR1 is MDHEN and CDR2 is SYDVKM. The DNA of the CDR3 is TGTGCCAGCAGTCTGACAGGAGAGAATCAGCCCCAGCATTTT. It encodes CASSLTGENQPQHF.